Presented here are 24 T cell receptor beta chains from one specimen sequenced in a study of cytomegalovirus exposure and HLA in healthy donors (dated 2017 in TCRdb). Receptor amplification or capture employed the immunoSEQ multiplex PCR assay. For the multiplex PCR, a mixture combining 60 forward primers for TCR Vbeta segments and 13 reverse primers for TCR Jbeta segments was used. In its TCRdb copy, this immuneACCESS table keeps in-frame sequences only and misses some clones. Where compared with another copy, unresolved V genes explain less than half of these, and the others have no known cause. Here the sample has 100,000 to 150,000 clones; roughly four fifths occur a single time. Of the sample, roughly 13% is held by the ten largest clones. The sequenced sample consisted of PBMCs. The receptors originated from a woman between 55 and 75 years old in good health and CMV-seropositive.

V is TRBV11-2 and J is TRBJ1-2; D uncertain. Germline V gene data show CDR1 as SGHAT and CDR2 as FQNNGV. V shed 1 base and J shed 0 bases, with 6 bases lying between them. This CDR3 is built from 14 residues. CDR3 nucleotide sequence: TGTGCCAGCAGCTTAGTATCAGCTAACTATGGCTACACCTTC. This gives the protein CASSLVSANYGYTF.

This sequence joins TRBV28 and TRBJ1-5; D is uncertain. Germline V gene lookup returns CDR1 MDHEN and CDR2 SYDVKM. This CDR3 spans 15 amino acids. The ends were cut back, 8 bases at V and 0 bases at J, with 14 bases in the middle. CDR3 coding DNA: TGTGCCAGCGGAGTGGGCGGGGATAGCAATCAGCCCCAGCATTTT. It translates to CASGVGGDSNQPQHF.

This clone was seen a single time. The chain couples TRBV5-1 to TRBJ2-1; 9 bases agree with TRBD2. Germline lookup yields CDR1 SGHRS and CDR2 YFSETQ. The J segment lost 0 bases and the V segment lost 1 base, leaving 8 bases of the junction unmatched. The CDR3 spans 18 residues. The CDR3 here is CASSLYPSGASSYNEQFF. The CDR3 DNA follows: TGCGCCAGCAGCTTGTACCCTAGCGGGGCGAGCTCCTACAATGAGCAGTTCTTC.

This clone has a handful of counts. The V call is TRBV20-1, the J call TRBJ2-1; D may be TRBD2 (6 bases). This CDR3 is 11 amino acids long. V lost 1 base and J 13 bases, leaving 11 bases between the germline ends. Germline V gene data show CDR1 as DFQATT and CDR2 as SNEGSKA (reference sequence). CDR3 amino acids: CSARGPGRQFF. The CDR3 nucleotides read TGCAGTGCTAGAGGCCCCGGGAGACAGTTCTTC.

This clone was seen more than once but under ten times. The CDR3 sequence: CATSPLGRYEQYF. For the CDR3, the DNA is TGTGCCACCAGCCCCTTGGGGCGTTACGAGCAGTACTTC. This chain uses TRBV15 with TRBJ2-7; D possibly corresponds to TRBD1 (5 bases). Germline lookup yields CDR1 LNHNV and CDR2 YYDKDF (reference sequence). V shed 5 bases and J shed 4 bases, with 12 bases lying between them. This CDR3 contains 13 residues.

The chain employs TRBV6-1 and TRBJ1-5, with a tentative D call TRBD1 (5 bases). Trimming removed 7 bases at V and 3 bases at J, with 16 bases between. This CDR3 region has 15 residues. The germline CDR1 and CDR2 sequences are MNHNS and SASEGT. The CDR3 loop is CASNLRGLLNQPQHF. CDR3 bases: TGTGCCAGCAACCTACGGGGGTTGCTCAATCAGCCCCAGCATTTT.

The rearrangement joins TRBV10-2 to TRBJ2-2, with TRBD1 matching 7 bases. V lost 0 bases to trimming and J lost 4 bases; unmatched junction nucleotides: 8. The CDR3 is 17 residues long. Germline values: CDR1 WSHSY, CDR2 SAAADI. The CDR3 is CASSESGQSRFTGELFF. CDR3 coding DNA: TGCGCCAGCAGTGAGTCGGGACAGAGTCGGTTCACCGGGGAGCTGTTTTTT.

This clone was seen a single time. The chain links TRBV7-3 to TRBJ2-2; D might be TRBD2 (6 bases). V lost 5 bases and J 5 bases, leaving 18 bases between the germline ends. The CDR3 loop spans 16 amino acids. Germline CDR1 reads SGHTA; CDR2 reads FQGTGA. CDR3 residues: CASSPLAGRGTGELFF. The CDR3 DNA follows: TGTGCCAGCAGCCCCCTCGCGGGAAGGGGAACCGGGGAGCTGTTTTTT.

The chain joins TRBV11-2 to TRBJ2-7, with D possibly being TRBD2 (5 bases). Trimming stripped 6 bases from V and 3 bases from J, with 18 bases between. This CDR3 comprises 15 residues. CDR1 and CDR2 (germline): SGHAT, FQNNGV. The CDR3 DNA reads TGTGCCAGCAGTTCGAGCGACGACGGGGTCTACGAGCAGTACTTC. Translating gives CASSSSDDGVYEQYF.

The chain uses TRBV7-6 and TRBJ2-1, with TRBD1 as a possible D gene (5 bases). This CDR3 spans 15 amino acids. V was pared by 8 bases and J by 6 bases, with 20 bases between. The germline V gene encodes CDR1 SGHVS and CDR2 FNYEAQ. The CDR3 bases are TGTGCCAGCGCCTCCGTGACAGATTCCCGCAATGAGCAGTTCTTC. Amino acids: CASASVTDSRNEQFF.

This chain links TRBV7-2 with TRBJ2-1; 9 bases match TRBD2. This CDR3 has 15 residues. The germline V gene has CDR1 SGHTA and CDR2 FQGNSA. V shed 4 bases, J shed 3 bases, and the junction held 4 bases outside the gene matches. CDR3 residues: CASSSGTSYYNEQFF. For the CDR3, the DNA is TGTGCCAGCAGCTCGGGGACTAGCTACTACAATGAGCAGTTCTTC.

The V call is TRBV6-5, the J call TRBJ2-7; a weak D match, TRBD2 (5 bases). This CDR3 region has 13 residues. Looked up from germline, CDR1 is MNHEY and CDR2 is SVGAGI. The germline V and J ends were trimmed by 4 bases and 0 bases, with 7 bases remaining between them. Written as DNA, the CDR3 is TGTGCCAGCAGTTCGGGGTACTCCTACGAGCAGTACTTC. This encodes CASSSGYSYEQYF.

This chain links TRBV6-1 with TRBJ1-5, with TRBD1 as a possible D gene (6 bases). The CDR3 length is 16 residues. CDR1 MNHNS and CDR2 SASEGT come from the germline V gene. V dropped 4 bases and J dropped 0 bases, with 13 bases sitting between them. The CDR3, as DNA: TGTGCCAGCAGTGGGGGGACAATCTATAGCAATCAGCCCCAGCATTTT. Translation gives CASSGGTIYSNQPQHF.

The rearrangement uses TRBV29-1 and TRBJ2-1, with TRBD2 matching over 13 bases. This CDR3 is 16 amino acids long. Losses at the gene ends were 0 bases for V and 6 bases for J; bases not matched to a gene: 5. In germline, CDR1 is SQVTM, CDR2 ANQGSEA. Here the CDR3 DNA reads TGCAGCGTTGAAGATACTAGCGGGAGGGTAGTCAATGAGCAGTTCTTC. Encoded protein: CSVEDTSGRVVNEQFF.

The chain uses TRBV19 and TRBJ2-1; 8 positions agree with TRBD2. The ends lost 4 bases at V and 6 bases at J; junction bases unmatched: 11. This CDR3 has 16 residues. Germline-derived CDR1 and CDR2 are LNHDA and SQIVND (reference sequence). CDR3 sequence: CASSTMTSEVINEQFF. CDR3 bases: TGTGCCAGTAGTACCATGACTAGCGAGGTAATCAATGAGCAGTTCTTC.

The chain is built from TRBV5-5 and TRBJ2-6, with 8 bases aligning to TRBD1. CDR3 length equals 19 residues. After removal of 0 bases from V and 0 bases from J, the junction contained 8 bases not matched to a gene. CDR1 SGHKS and CDR2 YYEKEE come from the germline V gene (reference sequence). CDR3 amino acids: CASSLAAQGGHSGANVLTF. CDR3 DNA: TGTGCCAGCAGCTTGGCCGCACAGGGGGGTCACTCTGGGGCCAACGTCCTGACTTTC.

The chain has TRBV7-9 and TRBJ2-3; D possibly corresponds to TRBD2 (6 bases). Germline V lookup: CDR1 SEHNR, CDR2 FQNEAQ (reference sequence). This CDR3 has 15 residues. Trimming left V 4 bases short and J 0 bases short, with 11 bases between. The CDR3 DNA sequence: TGTGCCAGCAGCTCTCGGGACTCCAGCACAGATACGCAGTATTTT. Encoded protein: CASSSRDSSTDTQYF.

The chain recombines TRBV28 with TRBJ1-1; D not resolved. The CDR3 totals 14 residues. V was cut by 2 bases and J by 1 base, with 8 bases left in between. Germline loops: CDR1 MDHEN, CDR2 SYDVKM. DNA for the CDR3: TGTGCCAGCAGTTTAGAGGTGAGGAACACTGAAGCTTTCTTT. It specifies CASSLEVRNTEAFF. Full variable domain (remainder filled in from reference TRBV28 and TRBJ1-1): DVKVTQSSRYLVKRTGEKVFLECVQDMDHENMFWYRQDPGLGLRLIYFSYDVKMKEKGDIPEGYSVSREKKERFSLILESASTNQTSMYLCASSLEVRNTEAFFGQGTRLTVV.

This chain joins TRBV7-2 and TRBJ1-5; 7 nucleotides line up with TRBD1. This CDR3 has 15 amino acids. After removal of 5 bases from V and 1 base from J, the junction contained 5 bases not matched to a gene. CDR1 SGHTA and CDR2 FQGNSA come from the germline V gene. In DNA form, the CDR3 reads TGTGCCAGCAGCATAGGGGGCAGAAGCAATCAGCCCCAGCATTTT. Its translation is CASSIGGRSNQPQHF.

The chain combines TRBV18 with TRBJ1-1; 11 positions agree with TRBD1. The V segment lost 3 bases and the J segment 1 base; nucleotides outside the gene matches: 1. This CDR3 comprises 15 residues. Germline CDR1 reads KGHSH; CDR2 reads LQKENI. The CDR3 is CASSPGTGGNTEAFF. CDR3 in DNA: TGTGCCAGCTCACCCGGGACAGGGGGGAACACTGAAGCTTTCTTT.

The V and J genes are TRBV15 and TRBJ1-1; no reliable D call. The V and J ends lost 5 bases and 4 bases respectively, with 11 bases between them. The CDR3 sequence is 13 residues long. CDR1 LNHNV and CDR2 YYDKDF come from the germline V gene (reference sequence). The CDR3 is CATSGRLGTEAFF. The CDR3 DNA follows: TGTGCCACCAGCGGCAGACTAGGCACTGAAGCTTTCTTT.

The genes are TRBV7-2 and TRBJ1-6; D is perhaps TRBD1 (6 bases). The CDR3 is made up of 14 amino acids. V gave up 4 bases and J gave up 9 bases, with 13 bases separating them. Germline V gene sequence: CDR1 SGHTA, CDR2 FQGNSA. This chain's CDR3 is CASSSGQTASPLHF. The CDR3 DNA is TGTGCCAGCAGCTCCGGACAGACTGCTTCACCCCTCCACTTT.

The V call is TRBV5-1, the J call TRBJ1-1; TRBD1 aligns across 9 bases. Germline-derived CDR1 and CDR2 are SGHRS and YFSETQ. The CDR3 is made up of 16 amino acids. V shed 4 bases and J 1 base; nucleotides not matched to a gene: 8. In nucleotides, the CDR3 is TGCGCCAGCAGCCCTTGGACAGGGGTTGGGAACACTGAAGCTTTCTTT. It is translated as CASSPWTGVGNTEAFF. Full variable domain (rest looked up from reference TRBV5-1 and TRBJ1-1): KAGVTQTPRYLIKTRGQQVTLSCSPISGHRSVSWYQQTPGQGLQFLFEYFSETQRNKGNFPGRFSGRQFSNSRSEMNVSTLELGDSALYLCASSPWTGVGNTEAFFGQGTRLTVV.

The gene calls are TRBV19 and TRBJ1-5; D might be TRBD1 (5 bases). Trimming removed 5 bases at V and 5 bases at J, with 13 bases between. This CDR3 is 14 amino acids long. CDR1 and CDR2 from the germline V gene are LNHDA and SQIVND (reference sequence). The CDR3 here is CASSHPGGDQPQHF. The CDR3 nucleotides read TGTGCCAGTAGTCATCCCGGGGGGGATCAGCCCCAGCATTTT. Variable domain in full (rest from reference TRBV19 and TRBJ1-5): DGGITQSPKYLFRKEGQNVTLSCEQNLNHDAMYWYRQDPGQGLRLIYYSQIVNDFQKGDIAEGYSVSREKKESFPLTVTSAQKNPTAFYLCASSHPGGDQPQHFGDGTRLSIL.